One sample yielded the 32 T cell receptor beta chains listed below, sequenced in a study of spatial heterogeneity in lung cancer. TCRdb ran MiXCR on the 5' RACE reads and lists one entry per CDR3 protein. The profile shows 9,500 to 11,000 distinct CDR3 sequences, under 10% of them singletons. This sample's time point: sample taken at primary tumor resection. Study-wide results and limits: For expanded intratumoral alpha and beta TCRs, counts tracked tumor mutation counts.

No cognate antigen is known for these TCRs. Sequences were derived from lung tumor tissue, sampled at surgery. These receptors all stem from a female donor with early-stage non-small cell lung cancer.

Turning to this clonotype: A library made for alpha chains picked up this beta chain off target, so its size means little. The chain carries TRBV30 and TRBJ1-1; no clear D. Per germline, CDR1 GTSNPN and CDR2 SVGIG (reference sequence). V was shortened by 8 bases and J by 5 bases, with 12 bases between the two germline ends. CDR3 length: 11 residues. The CDR3 DNA follows: TGTGCCCTAACCGCCCGGACTGAAGCTTTCTTT. Residues: CALTARTEAFF.

The sample holds a few counts of this clonotype. This beta chain is an off-target read within a library intended for alpha chains, so its frequency means little. This chain uses TRBV10-3 with TRBJ1-1; 9 bases are a match to TRBD1. Germline V gives CDR1 ENHRY, CDR2 SYGVKD. The CDR3 has 16 amino acids. Trimming at V came to 3 bases and at J to 0 bases, leaving 5 bases not matched to a gene. CDR3 region: CAISDGTGSMNTEAFF. CDR3 in DNA: TGTGCCATCAGTGATGGGACAGGGTCCATGAACACTGAAGCTTTCTTT.

Many counts were recorded for this clonotype. As an off-target read in a library built for alpha chains, this beta chain has a frequency of little significance. The V and J genes are TRBV7-9 and TRBJ2-5; 9 bases line up with TRBD2. V lost 5 bases to trimming and J lost 3 bases; unmatched junction nucleotides: 7. Germline lookup yields CDR1 SEHNR and CDR2 FQNEAQ (reference sequence). The CDR3 runs 15 residues. CDR3 region: CASSTQRGAEETQYF. DNA of the CDR3: TGTGCCAGCAGCACTCAGCGGGGGGCCGAAGAGACCCAGTACTTC.

This clonotype was detected many times. The library was built for alpha chains, so this beta chain is an off-target read and its size means little. The chain couples TRBV30 to TRBJ1-2, with TRBD1 matching 8 bases. Germline CDR1 GTSNPN, CDR2 SVGIG (reference sequence). V gave up 3 bases and J gave up 10 bases; unmatched junction bases: 13. The CDR3 covers 14 residues. Here the CDR3 DNA reads TGTGCCTGGAGAAGGGAGGACAGGGTAAGACTCTACACCTTC. As protein: CAWRREDRVRLYTF. The variable domain in full, completed from reference TRBV30 and TRBJ1-2, reads SQTIHQWPATLVQPVGSPLSLECTVEGTSNPNLYWYRQAAGRGLQLLFYSVGIGQISSEVPQNLSASRPQDRQFILSSKKLLLSDSGFYLCAWRREDRVRLYTFGSGTRLTVV.

This clonotype was seen at least ten times. For a library built for alpha chains, this beta chain is a stray read; little rests on its size. V gene TRBV2 combines with J gene TRBJ2-1; 12 nucleotides agree with TRBD2. This CDR3 contains 17 residues. Germline values: CDR1 SNHLY, CDR2 FYNNEI. The J segment lost 6 bases and the V segment lost 11 bases, leaving 17 bases of the junction unmatched. This chain's CDR3 is CASLGTSGSIPLNEQFF. Here the CDR3 DNA reads TGTGCCTCCCTCGGGACTAGCGGGTCCATCCCCCTCAATGAGCAGTTCTTC.

As for this clonotype: In a library made to pick up alpha chains, this beta chain is a stray read with a size that means little. V usage is TRBV30 and J usage is TRBJ1-1, with a weak D call TRBD1 (5 bases). The CDR3 sequence is 12 residues long. The germline V gene has CDR1 GTSNPN and CDR2 SVGIG (reference sequence). The CDR3 reads CAKDQGNTEAFF. As DNA, the CDR3 is TGTGCGAAAGATCAGGGGAACACTGAAGCTTTCTTT. Looking up the rest from reference TRBV30 and TRBJ1-1 gives the full variable domain: SQTIHQWPATLVQPVGSPLSLECTVEGTSNPNLYWYRQAAGRGLQLLFYSVGIGQISSEVPQNLSASRPQDRQFILSSKKLLLSDSGFYLCAKDQGNTEAFFGQGTRLTVV.

This clonotype is medium-sized by share. This beta chain lies outside the target of a library built for alpha chains; its clone size means little. This chain's CDR3 is CAWKGPGVASTGELFF. The DNA of the CDR3 is TGTGCCTGGAAGGGCCCGGGGGTGGCGAGCACCGGGGAGCTGTTTTTT. The chain has TRBV30 and TRBJ2-2; TRBD2 might be the D (6 bases). This CDR3 spans 16 amino acids. V gave up 4 bases and J gave up 4 bases, with 19 bases separating them. Germline V lookup: CDR1 GTSNPN, CDR2 SVGIG (reference sequence). Supplemented by reference TRBV30 and TRBJ2-2, the full variable domain reads SQTIHQWPATLVQPVGSPLSLECTVEGTSNPNLYWYRQAAGRGLQLLFYSVGIGQISSEVPQNLSASRPQDRQFILSSKKLLLSDSGFYLCAWKGPGVASTGELFFGEGSRLTVL.

There are many counts of this clonotype. This beta chain turned up in a library designed for alpha chains; as an off-target read, its abundance says little. The chain recombines TRBV7-2 with TRBJ2-1; 9 bases map to TRBD2. Germline CDR1 and CDR2: SGHTA and FQGNSA. This CDR3 spans 17 amino acids. Trimming at V came to 0 bases and at J to 0 bases, leaving 3 bases not matched to a gene. CDR3 residues: CASSLALAGSSYNEQFF. CDR3 bases: TGTGCCAGCAGCTTAGCCCTAGCGGGGAGCTCCTACAATGAGCAGTTCTTC. The full variable domain, in which reference TRBV7-2 and TRBJ2-1 provide the parts outside the CDR3, is GAGVSQSPSNKVTEKGKDVELRCDPISGHTALYWYRQSLGQGLEFLIYFQGNSAPDKSGLPSDRFSAERTGGSVSTLTIQRTQQEDSAVYLCASSLALAGSSYNEQFFGPGTRLTVL.

This clonotype is classed as medium-sized. Being off target in a library aimed at alpha chains, this beta chain has a size of little meaning. The V call is TRBV5-1, the J call TRBJ2-7, with no clear D. Germline V gene data show CDR1 as SGHRS and CDR2 as YFSETQ. Trimming pared 2 bases from V and 2 bases from J, leaving 11 bases between. CDR3 length equals 14 residues. The CDR3: CASSFLGIPYEQYF. The CDR3 DNA sequence: TGCGCCAGCAGCTTTCTGGGGATCCCCTACGAGCAGTACTTC. The full variable domain, with the rest looked up from reference TRBV5-1 and TRBJ2-7, is KAGVTQTPRYLIKTRGQQVTLSCSPISGHRSVSWYQQTPGQGLQFLFEYFSETQRNKGNFPGRFSGRQFSNSRSEMNVSTLELGDSALYLCASSFLGIPYEQYFGPGTRLTVT.

By its share, this clonotype is medium-sized. This beta chain appears as a stray read in a library generated for alpha chains; its size is not informative. The chain joins TRBV5-6 to TRBJ2-7, with 10 bases aligning to TRBD2. Per germline, CDR1 SGHDT and CDR2 YYEEEE. This CDR3 contains 14 residues. V lost 0 bases, J lost 5 bases, and 2 bases stayed unmatched. The CDR3 bases are TGTGCCAGCAGCTTGGGAGCGGGGGGGGACGAGCAGTACTTC. Translating it yields CASSLGAGGDEQYF.

Ten or more counts support this clonotype. Little can be read into the size of this beta chain, an off-target read in a library designed for alpha chains. The chain links TRBV7-2 to TRBJ2-7; D could derive from TRBD1 or TRBD2 (5 bases each). Germline V gene lookup returns CDR1 SGHTA and CDR2 FQGNSA. The CDR3 extends over 14 amino acids. Trimming left V 5 bases short and J 0 bases short, with 11 bases between. The CDR3 coding sequence is TGTGCCAGCAGCCGAGGGACGGTCTCCTACGAGCAGTACTTC. Translated: CASSRGTVSYEQYF.

This clonotype was counted at least ten times. Found in a library prepared for alpha chains, this beta chain is an off-target read, and its abundance has little meaning. The chain employs TRBV18 and TRBJ2-7; D tentatively reads TRBD1 or TRBD2 (5 bases each). Germline V gene data show CDR1 as KGHSH and CDR2 as LQKENI. Trimming took off 2 bases at V and 3 bases at J, with 14 bases between the two ends. The CDR3 runs 15 residues. CDR3 residues: CASSPLGDGRYEQYF. The CDR3 bases are TGTGCCAGCTCACCATTGGGGGACGGGCGCTACGAGCAGTACTTC.

This clonotype has ten or more counts. This beta chain was picked up by a library intended for alpha chains and is off target, so its count carries little meaning. This chain uses TRBV7-9 with TRBJ2-2, with 7 bases matching TRBD1. CDR1 is SEHNR, CDR2 FQNEAQ, per germline (reference sequence). The trim removed 3 bases at V and 2 bases at J, leaving 6 bases unmatched. The CDR3 contains 16 residues. The CDR3 here is CASSLWTGLNTGELFF. The CDR3 nucleotides read TGTGCCAGCAGCTTGTGGACAGGACTCAACACCGGGGAGCTGTTTTTT. Drawing the rest from reference TRBV7-9 and TRBJ2-2, the complete variable domain is DTGVSQNPRHKITKRGQNVTFRCDPISEHNRLYWYRQTLGQGPEFLTYFQNEAQLEKSRLLSDRFSAERPKGSFSTLEIQRTEQGDSAMYLCASSLWTGLNTGELFFGEGSRLTVL.

In its sample, this clonotype was seen many times. With the library built for alpha chains, this beta chain is off target and its frequency is not meaningful. The V call is TRBV20-1, the J call TRBJ1-2, with D perhaps TRBD1 (6 bases). Deletions cut 0 bases from V and 7 bases from J, with 15 bases between. Germline values: CDR1 DFQATT, CDR2 SNEGSKA (reference sequence). The CDR3 totals 14 residues. The CDR3 region is CSARDRQGTGGYTF. The CDR3 DNA reads as TGCAGTGCTAGAGATCGCCAGGGGACGGGTGGCTACACCTTC.

By share, this clonotype counts as medium-sized. The size of this beta chain means little, since it is a stray read in a library made for alpha chains. This chain links TRBV5-1 with TRBJ1-1, with D perhaps TRBD1 (5 bases). V lost 0 bases to trimming and J lost 2 bases, with 8 bases between them. This CDR3 contains 14 residues. Germline V CDR1 and CDR2: SGHRS, YFSETQ. CDR3 DNA sequence: TGCGCCAGCAGCTTGGATCAGGGAAACACTGAAGCTTTCTTT. Translation: CASSLDQGNTEAFF. The complete variable domain, with remaining parts taken from reference TRBV5-1 and TRBJ1-1, reads KAGVTQTPRYLIKTRGQQVTLSCSPISGHRSVSWYQQTPGQGLQFLFEYFSETQRNKGNFPGRFSGRQFSNSRSEMNVSTLELGDSALYLCASSLDQGNTEAFFGQGTRLTVV.

To note about this clonotype: The library was prepared for alpha chains; this beta chain is a stray read, so its frequency means little. The chain links TRBV29-1 to TRBJ2-7; D possibly corresponds to TRBD1 (5 bases). V lost 5 bases and J lost 5, with 10 bases in between. The CDR3 is 11 amino acids. Germline loops: CDR1 SQVTM, CDR2 ANQGSEA. The CDR3 DNA reads TGCAGCGTTCGCAGGGCCAACGAGCAGTACTTC. This sequence encodes CSVRRANEQYF.

Regarding this clonotype: This beta chain is off target for a library built for alpha chains, so its abundance means little. The V call is TRBV7-2, the J call TRBJ1-2; 9 nucleotides line up with TRBD1. Germline CDR1 reads SGHTA; CDR2 reads FQGNSA. The V gene end was trimmed by 4 bases and the J gene end by 2 bases; junction bases not matched to a gene: 5. The CDR3 runs 15 residues. The CDR3 reads CASSSRTGVNYGYTF. The CDR3 coding sequence is TGTGCCAGCAGCTCGAGGACAGGGGTAAACTATGGCTACACCTTC.

This clonotype was detected ten times or more. For a library built for alpha chains, this beta chain is a stray read; little rests on its size. This chain links TRBV4-2 with TRBJ2-7; D not resolved. There are 15 residues in the CDR3. Deletions cut 1 base from V and 1 base from J, with 11 bases between. CDR1 and CDR2 (germline): LGHNA, YNFKEQ. The CDR3 sequence: CASSQGLTESYEQYF. Written as DNA, the CDR3 is TGTGCCAGCAGCCAAGGGCTAACAGAGTCCTACGAGCAGTACTTC.

Many counts were recorded for this clonotype. This beta chain is an off-target read within a library intended for alpha chains, so its frequency means little. The chain links TRBV7-2 to TRBJ1-3, with D unclear. The CDR3 sequence is 15 residues long. Germline assignment: CDR1 SGHTA and CDR2 FQGNSA. Trimming stripped 7 bases from V and 0 bases from J, with 13 bases between. The CDR3 region has the DNA TGTGCCAGCACCTCCCGGGAAATCTCTGGAAACACCATATATTTT. Translation: CASTSREISGNTIYF.

This clonotype was recorded many times. Because the library targeted alpha chains, this beta chain is an off-target read whose size means little. The V gene is TRBV2, the J gene TRBJ1-2; D might be TRBD1 (6 bases). Germline V CDR1 and CDR2: SNHLY, FYNNEI. V lost 6 bases, J lost 2 bases, and 13 bases lay in between. This CDR3 is built from 14 residues. DNA of the CDR3: TGTGCCAGCAGGGAGGGACAAAGCAACTATGGCTACACCTTC. Translation gives CASREGQSNYGYTF. The complete variable domain, with remaining parts taken from reference TRBV2 and TRBJ1-2, reads EPEVTQTPSHQVTQMGQEVILRCVPISNHLYFYWYRQILGQKVEFLVSFYNNEISEKSEIFDDQFSVERPDGSNFTLKIRSTKLEDSAMYFCASREGQSNYGYTFGSGTRLTVV.

This clonotype was picked up many times. Because this beta chain is a stray read in a library intended to capture alpha chains, its abundance should not be given much weight. DNA of the CDR3: TGCGCCAGCAGCCAAGATCCGGCAGGGGGAAATACAGATACGCAGTATTTT. Protein sequence: CASSQDPAGGNTDTQYF. This rearrangement joins TRBV4-3 to TRBJ2-3, with 7 bases lining up with TRBD1. V dropped 0 bases and J dropped 3; count of bases not matched to a gene: 9. CDR3 length: 17 residues. Germline loops: CDR1 LGHNA, CDR2 YSLEER.

This clonotype has a count of ten or more. This beta chain is off target for a library built for alpha chains, so its abundance means little. This rearrangement joins TRBV6-4 to TRBJ2-1, with TRBD2 identical over 9 bases. The CDR3 is 15 amino acids. Germline loops: CDR1 MRHNA, CDR2 SNTAGT. V dropped 0 bases and J dropped 10; count of bases not matched to a gene: 7. The DNA of the CDR3 is TGTGCCAGCAGTGACTCGCCGTCTAGCGGGACCGAGCAGTTCTTC. Protein: CASSDSPSSGTEQFF.

There are many counts of this clonotype. Found in a library prepared for alpha chains, this beta chain is an off-target read, and its abundance has little meaning. V is TRBV7-9 and J is TRBJ1-5; 8 nucleotides align to TRBD1. Per the germline V gene, CDR1 is SEHNR and CDR2 is FQNEAQ (reference sequence). V lost 4 bases to trimming and J lost 3 bases; unmatched junction nucleotides: 5. This CDR3 has 15 residues. The CDR3 sequence: CASSSTGAYNQPQHF. The DNA for the CDR3 is TGTGCCAGCAGCTCGACAGGGGCCTACAATCAGCCCCAGCATTTT.

Ten or more counts support this clonotype. This beta chain is off target for a library built for alpha chains, so its abundance means little. This rearrangement joins TRBV7-3 to TRBJ1-4, with TRBD1 matching 7 bases. Unmatched junction bases numbered 3, after V lost 1 base and J lost 10 bases. CDR3 length: 13 residues. Germline V CDR1 and CDR2: SGHTA, FQGTGA. The CDR3: CASSLSQGGKLFF. CDR3 bases: TGTGCCAGCAGCTTAAGTCAGGGGGGAAAACTGTTTTTT. Looking up the rest from reference TRBV7-3 and TRBJ1-4 gives the full variable domain: GAGVSQTPSNKVTEKGKYVELRCDPISGHTALYWYRQSLGQGPEFLIYFQGTGAADDSGLPNDRFFAVRPEGSVSTLKIQRTERGDSAVYLCASSLSQGGKLFFGSGTQLSVL.

This clonotype has at least ten counts. Being off target in a library aimed at alpha chains, this beta chain has a size of little meaning. This chain connects TRBV2 to TRBJ2-7; no reliable D call. Germline V CDR1 and CDR2: SNHLY, FYNNEI. The CDR3 loop spans 12 amino acids. Trimming removed 6 bases from V and 1 base from J, with 7 bases in between. The CDR3 here is CASRERSYEQYF. The CDR3 DNA reads TGTGCCAGCAGGGAACGGTCCTACGAGCAGTACTTC.

This clonotype occurred many times. A library prepared for alpha chains yielded this beta chain as an off-target read; its size is of little meaning. The genes are TRBV5-1 and TRBJ1-3; 7 bases line up with TRBD1. Germline trimming cut 4 bases from V and 0 bases from J; bases unmatched to any gene: 4. Per the germline V gene, CDR1 is SGHRS and CDR2 is YFSETQ. The CDR3 covers 15 residues. The CDR3 nucleotides are TGCGCCAGCAGCGCGGGACAGAGCTCTGGAAACACCATATATTTT. Its translation: CASSAGQSSGNTIYF. Combining the CDR3 with reference TRBV5-1 and TRBJ1-3 gives the whole variable domain KAGVTQTPRYLIKTRGQQVTLSCSPISGHRSVSWYQQTPGQGLQFLFEYFSETQRNKGNFPGRFSGRQFSNSRSEMNVSTLELGDSALYLCASSAGQSSGNTIYFGEGSWLTVV.

This clonotype has a count of ten or more. For a library built for alpha chains, this beta chain is a stray read; little rests on its size. V is TRBV10-2 and J is TRBJ1-6; D gene ambiguous. Germline values: CDR1 WSHSY, CDR2 SAAADI. The CDR3 loop spans 14 amino acids. Trimming took 5 bases from V and 4 from J, leaving 9 bases between them. In DNA, the CDR3 is TGCGCCAGCAGTTCTGACGGATATAATTCACCCCTCCACTTT. It encodes CASSSDGYNSPLHF.

The sample holds many counts of this clonotype. This beta chain appears as a stray read in a library generated for alpha chains; its size is not informative. V is TRBV6-2 or TRBV6-3 and J is TRBJ1-1; TRBD1 matches at 9 bases. Germline CDR1 reads MNHEY; CDR2 reads SVGEGT. The CDR3 runs to 15 residues. With V trimmed by 4 bases and J by 3 bases, 6 bases remained unmatched. The chain's CDR3 is CASSWTGAPDTEAFF. The DNA of the CDR3 is TGTGCCAGCAGTTGGACAGGGGCGCCGGACACTGAAGCTTTCTTT.

This clonotype has a count of ten or more. With the library built for alpha chains, this beta chain is off target and its frequency is not meaningful. The gene calls are TRBV18 and TRBJ2-1; no clear D. The V gene's germline CDR1 is KGHSH and CDR2 LQKENI. The CDR3 length is 16 residues. The V and J ends lost 6 bases and 1 base respectively, with 16 bases between them. The CDR3 reads CASSIGPRRSYNEQFF. The CDR3 DNA sequence: TGTGCCAGCTCTATAGGCCCGAGACGGTCCTACAATGAGCAGTTCTTC.

The table lists this clonotype with many counts. This beta chain is an off-target read within a library intended for alpha chains, so its frequency means little. The chain couples TRBV5-6 to TRBJ1-1; D not resolved. The length of the CDR3 is 13 residues. Germline CDR1 reads SGHDT; CDR2 reads YYEEEE. V lost 5 bases, J lost 4 bases, and 12 bases lay in between. The chain's CDR3 is CASRSHVGTEAFF. CDR3 nucleotide sequence: TGTGCCAGCAGGAGTCATGTGGGCACTGAAGCTTTCTTT.

This clonotype has at least ten counts. This beta chain is a stray sequence in a library constructed for alpha chains; its clone size is not meaningful. The genes are TRBV7-8 and TRBJ1-3, with 8 bases aligning to TRBD1. Germline V CDR1 and CDR2: SGHVS, FQNEAQ. The J segment lost 0 bases and the V segment lost 5 bases, leaving 9 bases of the junction unmatched. The CDR3 consists of 17 residues. Here the CDR3 reads CASSPRTGTLSGNTIYF. The CDR3 nucleotides read TGTGCCAGCAGCCCGAGGACAGGGACGCTCTCTGGAAACACCATATATTTT.

This clonotype was recorded many times. This beta chain was picked up by a library intended for alpha chains and is off target, so its count carries little meaning. This chain connects TRBV20-1 to TRBJ1-3; the D is unclear. Trimming shortened V by 0 bases and J by 0 bases, and 12 bases separated the two germline ends. Per germline, CDR1 DFQATT and CDR2 SNEGSKA (reference sequence). The CDR3 has 16 residues. CDR3 sequence reads: CSARDLRTSSGNTIYF. The CDR3 nucleotides read TGCAGTGCTAGAGATCTCAGGACTAGCTCTGGAAACACCATATATTTT.